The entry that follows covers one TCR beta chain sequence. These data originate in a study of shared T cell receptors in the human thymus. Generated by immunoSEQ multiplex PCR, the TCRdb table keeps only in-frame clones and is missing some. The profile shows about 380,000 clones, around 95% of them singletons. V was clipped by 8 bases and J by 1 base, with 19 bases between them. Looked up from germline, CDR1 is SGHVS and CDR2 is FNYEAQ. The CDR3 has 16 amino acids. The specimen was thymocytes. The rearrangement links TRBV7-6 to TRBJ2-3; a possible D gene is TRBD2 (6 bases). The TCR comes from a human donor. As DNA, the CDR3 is TGTGCCAGCGGCCCCCCCCGGGCTAGCGGCACAGATACGCAGTATTTT. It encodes CASGPPRASGTDTQYF.